These T cell receptor beta chains were read from a single sample in a study of T-cell memory formation after mild COVID-19. TCRdb called the 5' RACE reads again in MiXCR, with one record for every CDR3 protein. The profile shows roughly 58,000 distinct CDR3 sequences, approximately 9.5% of them singletons. Input material: PBMCs or a T cell subset sorted from them (not recorded which). The receptors here all came from a man aged 18 to 29 who had mild COVID-19 (a few samples of this study predate the infection). Cell type and time point are not known. Both conserved end residues are part of each CDR3. A D gene is named only where the DNA matches it firmly. Clone size, where shown, is once, few, many, or a class for clones that have expanded.

TRBJ2-1 TRBV7-8 TRBD2 large TGTGCCAGCAGCTTCGGGACTAGCGTCTTGATCTCCCAGTTCTTC CASSFGTSVLISQFF
TRBJ2-2 TRBV28 - many TGTGCCAGCAGTCCACCGGGGCATGCCGGGGAGCTGTTTTTT CASSPPGHAGELFF
TRBJ1-6 TRBV5-5 - many TGTGCCAGCAGCTTGGAAGGGGACAATTCACCCCTCCACTTT CASSLEGDNSPLHF
TRBJ2-5 TRBV9 - - TGTGCCAGCAGCGTAGCCGGTGGGGCTCAAGAGACCCAGTACTTC CASSVAGGAQETQYF
TRBJ2-3 TRBV7-9 - few TGTGCCAGCAGCTCCGTCCAAGATACGCAGTATTTT CASSSVQDTQYF
TRBJ2-1 TRBV4-3 TRBD2 many TGCGCCAGCAGCCAAGATCGACTAGCGGGGGTTAGCTCCTACAATGAGCAGTTCTTC CASSQDRLAGVSSYNEQFF
TRBJ1-3 TRBV5-1 TRBD1 few TGCGCCAGCAGCTATCGTCCCGAAGCCAGGGGGGGAAACACCATATATTTT CASSYRPEARGGNTIYF
TRBJ2-5 TRBV20-1 TRBD2 - TGCAGTGCGCGGACTAGCGGGGGCAAAGGGAGAGAGACCCAGTACTTC CSARTSGGKGRETQYF
TRBJ2-5 TRBV5-4 - - TGTGCCAGCAGCTTCCTCGGACCACTAGGAGAGACCCAGTACTTC CASSFLGPLGETQYF
TRBJ2-3 TRBV28 - few TGTGCCAGCAGTTTCCAGGGCACAGATACGCAGTATTTT CASSFQGTDTQYF
TRBJ2-3 TRBV5-1 - few TGCGCCAGCAGCTTGTACTGGACAGATACGCAGTATTTT CASSLYWTDTQYF
TRBJ1-2 TRBV5-1 TRBD1 few TGCGCCAGCAGCACGACCAGGGACAGCTATGGCTACACCTTC CASSTTRDSYGYTF
TRBJ2-7 TRBV4-2 - many TGTGCCAGCAGCCGCCTGGACAGCCCTAGCTCCTACGAGCAGTACTTC CASSRLDSPSSYEQYF
TRBJ2-1 TRBV7-2 - few TGTGCCAGCAGCCCCCAACTCGGGGTAAACAATGAGCAGTTCTTC CASSPQLGVNNEQFF
TRBJ2-5 TRBV5-1 - few TGCGCCAGCAGCCCCGGGACCAAGCTAAAGGAGACCCAGTACTTC CASSPGTKLKETQYF
TRBJ2-2 TRBV21-1 - - TGTGCCAGCAGCAAACAACGACAGGGGCTAGCGGGGGCGGCGAGCGGAGGGGAGCTGTTTTTT CASSKQRQGLAGAASGGELFF
TRBJ1-2 TRBV7-6 - - TGTGCCAGCAGCTTAGAGTGGGGGCCAACCTATGGCTACACCTTC CASSLEWGPTYGYTF
TRBJ1-4 TRBV19 TRBD1 - TGTGCCAGTAGCCGACAGGGGGCCGGTAATGAAAAACTGTTTTTT CASSRQGAGNEKLFF
TRBJ1-1 TRBV10-3 - - TGTGCCATCAGTGAGTGGCAGGATACGAACACTGAAGCTTTCTTT CAISEWQDTNTEAFF
TRBJ2-4 TRBV3-1 - - TGTGCCAGCAGCTTACAGGGAATATTAAACATTCAGTACTTC CASSLQGILNIQYF
TRBJ2-5 TRBV5-1 - few TGCGCCAGCAGCTTCCAAGACCCAGGACCCGGGGAGACCCAGTACTTC CASSFQDPGPGETQYF
TRBJ2-5 TRBV12-3/TRBV12-4 TRBD2 - TGTGCCACTGCTAGCGGGGGGGCCGGGGAGACCCAGTACTTC CATASGGAGETQYF
TRBJ2-3 TRBV6-5 TRBD2 - TGTGCCAGCAGCCCTAAGCGGGGGAGCACAGATACGCAGTATTTT CASSPKRGSTDTQYF
TRBJ1-2 TRBV4-3 TRBD1 few TGCGCCAGCAGCCAAGAACCAGGACAGGGGATAGGTGGCTACACCTTC CASSQEPGQGIGGYTF
TRBJ2-1 TRBV7-2 TRBD1 - TGTGCCAGCAGCTTTGACAGGGGCTCACACAATGAGCAGTTCTTC CASSFDRGSHNEQFF
TRBJ1-6 TRBV5-4 TRBD1 few TGTGCCAGCACGACAGGGACCCAGAGCTCCTATAATTCACCCCTCCACTTT CASTTGTQSSYNSPLHF
TRBJ1-6 TRBV7-6 - many TGTGCCAGCAGCTTAGCAGAGAATTCACCCCTCCACTTT CASSLAENSPLHF
TRBJ1-2 TRBV5-6 TRBD1 - TGTGCCAGCGATCTACAGGGGGCAGATGGCTACACCTTC CASDLQGADGYTF
TRBJ1-1 TRBV4-3 TRBD1 many TGCGCCAGCAGCCAAGATCTAAGGACAGGGGGTACTGAAGCTTTCTTT CASSQDLRTGGTEAFF
TRBJ2-3 TRBV7-3 TRBD2 - TGTGCCAGCAGCCGCGGGACTAGCGGGACAAGCACAGATACGCAGTATTTT CASSRGTSGTSTDTQYF
TRBJ2-3 TRBV20-1 TRBD2 few TGCAGTGCGCCCAGGGGGCTAGCGGGGGTCCTAGGTGGAGATACGCAGTATTTT CSAPRGLAGVLGGDTQYF
TRBJ2-7 TRBV7-2 TRBD2 - TGTGCCAGCAGCCCCGGGACTAGCGGGGGGGCCGCTGAGCAGTACTTC CASSPGTSGGAAEQYF
TRBJ2-5 TRBV7-8 - few TGTGCCAGCAGCGCGGGACAGCAAGAGACCCAGTACTTC CASSAGQQETQYF
TRBJ2-3 TRBV25-1 - few TGTGCCAGCAGTGAAGATTTGGGGACTCCCACAGATACGCAGTATTTT CASSEDLGTPTDTQYF
TRBJ1-5 TRBV27 - few TGTGCCAGCAGTTTATTAGGGGATCAGCCCCAGCATTTT CASSLLGDQPQHF
TRBJ1-2 TRBV18 TRBD1 - TGTGCCAGCTCCCCCGACCCCCCGCAGGGGGTTAACTATGGCTACACCTTC CASSPDPPQGVNYGYTF
TRBJ1-4 TRBV5-1 - few TGCGCCAGCAGCCCCAAGGTGGGAAAACTGTTTTTT CASSPKVGKLFF
TRBJ2-2 TRBV7-6 TRBD2 medium-sized TGTGCCAGCAGCCCCGCCGGCGGGAGCCGTTGGGAGCTGTTTTTT CASSPAGGSRWELFF
TRBJ1-2 TRBV5-6 TRBD1 few TGTGCCAGCAGCTTAGAAGGGACAGGTCGTGACTACACCTTC CASSLEGTGRDYTF
TRBJ2-5 TRBV7-9 - few TGTGCCAGCAGCTTAGAGAAAGAGACCCAGTACTTC CASSLEKETQYF
TRBJ2-5 TRBV12-3/TRBV12-4 - few TGTGCCACTAGGGTGAGGGAGGAGACCCAGTACTTC CATRVREETQYF
TRBJ1-5 TRBV7-8 - many TGTGCCAGCAGCTTAGACAGGGATCAGCCCCAGCATTTT CASSLDRDQPQHF
TRBJ2-5 TRBV6-5 - few TGTGCCAGCAGTTACTCGTTAAGGTCGGGAGAGACCCAGTACTTC CASSYSLRSGETQYF
TRBJ1-1 TRBV2 - - TGTGCCAGCATACTTACAACTGAAGCTTTCTTT CASILTTEAFF
TRBJ2-5 TRBV12-3/TRBV12-4 TRBD1 - TGTGCCAGCAGCGGAGACAGGGCCGGGGCCCAGTACTTC CASSGDRAGAQYF
TRBJ2-1 TRBV19 TRBD2 - TGTGCCAGCCAGGGACTAGCGGGGGGTGAGGATGAGCAGTTCTTC CASQGLAGGEDEQFF
TRBJ1-2 TRBV20-1 TRBD1 - TGCAGTGCTCGACCGGGACAGGGGGTAGTCGGCGGCTACACCTTC CSARPGQGVVGGYTF
TRBJ2-5 TRBV5-5 TRBD2 medium-sized TGTGCCAGCAGCTTGAATAGCGGGGGGGCCGAGACCCAGTACTTC CASSLNSGGAETQYF